What follows are 3 T cell receptor beta chains derived from one specimen sequenced in a study of technical replicates of blood from a few donors. Libraries were prepared by immunoSEQ multiplex PCR; TCRdb keeps only in-frame clonotypes and omits some of them. The top ten hold 0.2% to 0.3% of the sample, which has around 83,000 clones, 94% seen once. Sequenced sample: T cells isolated from PBMCs. The receptors come from a human donor in good health.

The J gene is TRBJ1-1, the V gene TRBV5-6; perhaps TRBD1 as D (5 bases). Trimming took 6 bases from V and 3 from J, leaving 6 bases between them. This CDR3 has 11 amino acids. Germline loops: CDR1 SGHDT, CDR2 YYEEEE. The CDR3 spells CASTRDTEAFF. In DNA form, the CDR3 reads TGTGCCAGCACCAGGGACACTGAAGCTTTCTTT.

CDR3 DNA: TGTGCCAGCAGACAGGGGAGGGGAAACACCATATATTTT. This sequence encodes CASRQGRGNTIYF. The chain is built from TRBV6-6 and TRBJ1-3, with 7 bases identical to TRBD1. This CDR3 comprises 13 residues. CDR1 and CDR2 from the germline V gene are MNHNY and SVGAGI (reference sequence). With 6 bases clipped from V and 4 bases from J, the junction kept 3 bases outside the gene matches.

The chain is built from TRBV15 and TRBJ1-5, with a weak D call TRBD1 (6 bases). The germline CDR1 and CDR2 sequences are LNHNV and YYDKDF (reference sequence). This CDR3 has 13 amino acids. Trimming shortened V by 7 bases and J by 3 bases, and 10 bases separated the two germline ends. CDR3 DNA sequence: TGTGCCACCACCTGGACAGTCAATCAGCCCCAGCATTTT. Translated, it gives CATTWTVNQPQHF.